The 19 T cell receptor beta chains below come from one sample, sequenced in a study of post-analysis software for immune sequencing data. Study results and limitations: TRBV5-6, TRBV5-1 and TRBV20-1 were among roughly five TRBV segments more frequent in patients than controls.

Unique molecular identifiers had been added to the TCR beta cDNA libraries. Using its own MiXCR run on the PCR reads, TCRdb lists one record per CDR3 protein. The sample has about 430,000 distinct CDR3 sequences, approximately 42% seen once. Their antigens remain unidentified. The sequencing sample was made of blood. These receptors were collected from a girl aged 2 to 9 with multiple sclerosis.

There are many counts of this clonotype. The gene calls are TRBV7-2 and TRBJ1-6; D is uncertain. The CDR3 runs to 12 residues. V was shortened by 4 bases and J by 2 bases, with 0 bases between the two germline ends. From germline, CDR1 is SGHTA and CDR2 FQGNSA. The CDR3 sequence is CASSSYNSPLHF. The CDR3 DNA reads TGTGCCAGCAGCTCCTATAATTCACCCCTCCACTTT.

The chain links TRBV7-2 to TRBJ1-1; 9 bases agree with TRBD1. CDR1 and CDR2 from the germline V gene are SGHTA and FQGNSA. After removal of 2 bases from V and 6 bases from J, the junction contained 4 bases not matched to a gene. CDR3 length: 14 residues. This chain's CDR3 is CASSLRQGEAEAFF. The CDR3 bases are TGTGCCAGCAGCTTAAGACAGGGGGAGGCTGAAGCTTTCTTT. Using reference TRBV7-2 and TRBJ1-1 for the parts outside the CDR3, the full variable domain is GAGVSQSPSNKVTEKGKDVELRCDPISGHTALYWYRQSLGQGLEFLIYFQGNSAPDKSGLPSDRFSAERTGGSVSTLTIQRTQQEDSAVYLCASSLRQGEAEAFFGQGTRLTVV.

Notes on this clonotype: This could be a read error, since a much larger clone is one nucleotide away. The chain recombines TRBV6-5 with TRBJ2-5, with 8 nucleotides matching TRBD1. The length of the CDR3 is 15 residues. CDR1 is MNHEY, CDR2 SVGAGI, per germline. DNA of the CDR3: TGTGCCAGCAATTACAGGGGGTACCTCCAAGAGACCCAGTACTTC. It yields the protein CASNYRGYLQETQYF.

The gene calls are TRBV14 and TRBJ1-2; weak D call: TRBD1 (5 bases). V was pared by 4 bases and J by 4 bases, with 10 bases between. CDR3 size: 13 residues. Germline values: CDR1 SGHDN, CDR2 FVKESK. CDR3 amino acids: CASSLGDLYGYTF. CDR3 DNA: TGTGCCAGCAGCCTGGGGGACCTCTATGGCTACACCTTC.

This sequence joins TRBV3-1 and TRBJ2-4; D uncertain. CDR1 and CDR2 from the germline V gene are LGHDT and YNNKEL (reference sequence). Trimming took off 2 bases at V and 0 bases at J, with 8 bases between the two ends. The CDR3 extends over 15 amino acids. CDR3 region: CASSQQMLAKNIQYF. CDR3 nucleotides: TGTGCCAGCAGCCAACAGATGCTAGCCAAAAACATTCAGTACTTC.

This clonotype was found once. The CDR3 DNA is TGTGCCAGCAGCCCGGACGGCAGACAAGAGACCCAGTACTTC. As protein: CASSPDGRQETQYF. V is TRBV9 and J is TRBJ2-5; D call uncertain. Trimming pared 4 bases from V and 2 bases from J, leaving 12 bases between. From germline, CDR1 is SGDLS and CDR2 YYNGEE. This CDR3 region has 14 residues.

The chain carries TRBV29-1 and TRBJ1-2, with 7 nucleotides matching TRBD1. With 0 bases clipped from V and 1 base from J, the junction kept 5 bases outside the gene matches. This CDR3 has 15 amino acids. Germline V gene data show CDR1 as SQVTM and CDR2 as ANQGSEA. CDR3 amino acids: CSVEEPTGNNYGYTF. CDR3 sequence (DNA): TGCAGCGTTGAAGAGCCGACAGGGAATAACTATGGCTACACCTTC.

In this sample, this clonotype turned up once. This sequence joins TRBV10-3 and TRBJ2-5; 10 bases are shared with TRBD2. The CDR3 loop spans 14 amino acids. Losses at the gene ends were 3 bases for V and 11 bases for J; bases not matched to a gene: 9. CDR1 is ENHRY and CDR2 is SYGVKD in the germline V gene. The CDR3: CAISDSSGSYGQYF. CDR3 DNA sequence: TGTGCCATCAGTGATTCTAGCGGGAGCTACGGACAGTACTTC.

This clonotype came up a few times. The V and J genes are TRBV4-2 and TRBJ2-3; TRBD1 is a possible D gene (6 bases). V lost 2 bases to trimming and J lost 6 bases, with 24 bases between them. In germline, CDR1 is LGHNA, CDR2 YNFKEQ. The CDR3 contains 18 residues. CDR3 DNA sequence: TGTGCCAGCAGCCAAACATCTACAGGGCTGGGATTGAGCGATACGCAGTATTTT. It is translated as CASSQTSTGLGLSDTQYF.

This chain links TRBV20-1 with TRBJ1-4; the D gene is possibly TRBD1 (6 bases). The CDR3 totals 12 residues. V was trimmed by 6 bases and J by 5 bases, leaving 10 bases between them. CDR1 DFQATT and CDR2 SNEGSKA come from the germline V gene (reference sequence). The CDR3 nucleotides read TGCAGTGCGAGGGGGGGGAATGAAAAACTGTTTTTT. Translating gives CSARGGNEKLFF.

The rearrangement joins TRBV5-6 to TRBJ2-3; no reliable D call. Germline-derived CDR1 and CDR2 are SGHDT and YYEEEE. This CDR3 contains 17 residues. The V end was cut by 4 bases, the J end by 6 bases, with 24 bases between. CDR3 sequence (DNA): TGTGCCAGCAGCCCCGCCAACCGAACATTGATATTCGATACGCAGTATTTT. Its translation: CASSPANRTLIFDTQYF.

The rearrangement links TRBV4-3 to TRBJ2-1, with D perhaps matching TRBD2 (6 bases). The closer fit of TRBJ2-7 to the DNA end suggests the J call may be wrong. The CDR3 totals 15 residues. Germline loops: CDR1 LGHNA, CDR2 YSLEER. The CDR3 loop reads CASSQDWRGYNEQYF. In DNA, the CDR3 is TGCGCCAGCAGCCAAGATTGGCGGGGCTACAATGAGCAGTACTTC.

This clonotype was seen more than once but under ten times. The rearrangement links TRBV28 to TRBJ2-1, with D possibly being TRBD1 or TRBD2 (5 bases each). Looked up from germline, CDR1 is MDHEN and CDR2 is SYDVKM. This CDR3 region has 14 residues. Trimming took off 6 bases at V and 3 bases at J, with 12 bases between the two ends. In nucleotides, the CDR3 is TGTGCCAGCAGCCCCGGGACCGACTACAATGAGCAGTTCTTC. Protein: CASSPGTDYNEQFF.

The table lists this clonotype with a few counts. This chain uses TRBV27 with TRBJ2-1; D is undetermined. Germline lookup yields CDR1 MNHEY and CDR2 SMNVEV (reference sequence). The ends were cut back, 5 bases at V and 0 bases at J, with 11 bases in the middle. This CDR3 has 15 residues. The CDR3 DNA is TGTGCCAGCAGTGTATATCGGAGCTCCTACAATGAGCAGTTCTTC. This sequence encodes CASSVYRSSYNEQFF.

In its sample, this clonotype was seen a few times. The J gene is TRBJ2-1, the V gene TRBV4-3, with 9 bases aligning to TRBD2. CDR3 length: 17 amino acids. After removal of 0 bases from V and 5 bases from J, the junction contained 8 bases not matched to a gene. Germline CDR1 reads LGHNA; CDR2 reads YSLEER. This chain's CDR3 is CASSQEVRLAGNNEQFF. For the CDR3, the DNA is TGCGCCAGCAGCCAAGAAGTCAGGCTAGCGGGGAACAATGAGCAGTTCTTC.

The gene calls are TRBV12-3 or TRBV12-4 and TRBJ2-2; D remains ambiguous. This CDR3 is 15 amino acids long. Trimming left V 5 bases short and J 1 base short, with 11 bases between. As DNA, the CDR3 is TGTGCCAGCAGTCCCCCGGGTGAGAACACCGGGGAGCTGTTTTTT. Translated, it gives CASSPPGENTGELFF.

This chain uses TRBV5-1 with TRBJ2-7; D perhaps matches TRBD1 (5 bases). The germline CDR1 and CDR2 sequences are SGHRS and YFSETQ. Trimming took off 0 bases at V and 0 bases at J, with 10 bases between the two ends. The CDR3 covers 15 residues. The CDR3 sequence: CASSLVAGPSYEQYF. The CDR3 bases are TGCGCCAGCAGCTTGGTGGCAGGGCCCTCCTACGAGCAGTACTTC. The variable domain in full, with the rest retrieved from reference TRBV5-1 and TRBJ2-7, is KAGVTQTPRYLIKTRGQQVTLSCSPISGHRSVSWYQQTPGQGLQFLFEYFSETQRNKGNFPGRFSGRQFSNSRSEMNVSTLELGDSALYLCASSLVAGPSYEQYFGPGTRLTVT.

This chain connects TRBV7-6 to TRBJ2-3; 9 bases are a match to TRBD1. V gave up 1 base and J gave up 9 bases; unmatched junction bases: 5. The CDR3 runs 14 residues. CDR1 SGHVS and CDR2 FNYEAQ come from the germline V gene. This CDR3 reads CASSLGNRGQTQYF. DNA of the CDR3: TGTGCCAGCAGCTTAGGAAACAGGGGGCAAACGCAGTATTTT.

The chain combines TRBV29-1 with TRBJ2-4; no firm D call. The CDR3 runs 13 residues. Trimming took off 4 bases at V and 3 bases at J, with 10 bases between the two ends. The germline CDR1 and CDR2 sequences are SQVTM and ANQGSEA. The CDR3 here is CSVGGVLKNIQYF. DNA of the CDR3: TGCAGCGTTGGGGGTGTCCTCAAAAACATTCAGTACTTC.